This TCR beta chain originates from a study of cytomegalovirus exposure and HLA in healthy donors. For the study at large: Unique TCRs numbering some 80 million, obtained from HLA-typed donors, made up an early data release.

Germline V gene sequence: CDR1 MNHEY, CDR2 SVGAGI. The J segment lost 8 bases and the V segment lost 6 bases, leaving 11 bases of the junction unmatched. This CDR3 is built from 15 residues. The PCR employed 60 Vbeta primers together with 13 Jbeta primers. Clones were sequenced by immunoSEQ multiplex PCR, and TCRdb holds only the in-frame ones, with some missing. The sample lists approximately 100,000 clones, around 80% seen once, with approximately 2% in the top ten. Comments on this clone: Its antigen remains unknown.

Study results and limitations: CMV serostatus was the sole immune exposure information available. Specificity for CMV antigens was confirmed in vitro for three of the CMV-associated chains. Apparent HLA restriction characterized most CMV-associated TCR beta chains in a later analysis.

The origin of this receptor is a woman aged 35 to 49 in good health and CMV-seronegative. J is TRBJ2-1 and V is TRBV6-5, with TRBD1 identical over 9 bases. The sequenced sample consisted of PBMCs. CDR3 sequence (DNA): TGTGCCAGCAGCCCTACAGGGGGCGAGTCGGATGAGCAGTTCTTC. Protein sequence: CASSPTGGESDEQFF.